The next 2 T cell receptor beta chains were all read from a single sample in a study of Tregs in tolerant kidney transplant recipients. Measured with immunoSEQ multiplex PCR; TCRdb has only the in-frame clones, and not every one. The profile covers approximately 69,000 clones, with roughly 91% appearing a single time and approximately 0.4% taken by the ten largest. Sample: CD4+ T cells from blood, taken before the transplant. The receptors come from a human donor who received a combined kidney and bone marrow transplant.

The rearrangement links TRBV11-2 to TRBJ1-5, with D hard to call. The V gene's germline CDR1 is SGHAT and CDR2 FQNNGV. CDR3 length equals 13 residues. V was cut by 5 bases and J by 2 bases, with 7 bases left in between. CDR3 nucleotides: TGTGCCAGCAGCGGGAGTGGCAATCAGCCCCAGCATTTT. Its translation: CASSGSGNQPQHF. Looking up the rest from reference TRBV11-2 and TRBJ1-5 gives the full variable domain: EAGVAQSPRYKIIEKRQSVAFWCNPISGHATLYWYQQILGQGPKLLIQFQNNGVVDDSQLPKDRFSAERLKGVDSTLKIQPAKLEDSAVYLCASSGSGNQPQHFGDGTRLSIL.

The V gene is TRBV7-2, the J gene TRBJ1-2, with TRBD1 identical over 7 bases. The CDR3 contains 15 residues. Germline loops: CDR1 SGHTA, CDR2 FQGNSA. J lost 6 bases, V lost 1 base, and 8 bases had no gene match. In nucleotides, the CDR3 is TGTGCCAGCAGCTTAGAGGGACAGAGCAATCATGGCTACACCTTC. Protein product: CASSLEGQSNHGYTF.